Shown below are 3 T cell receptor beta chains from a single sample sequenced in a study of the immune and genomic landscape of osteosarcoma. The post-treatment osteosarcoma tumors were primary, local recurrence or metastasis specimens from poor-prognosis patients. TCRdb keeps only in-frame clones here, not all; method: immunoSEQ multiplex PCR. Of about 6,200 clones listed, roughly two thirds are singletons. The specimen was osteosarcoma tumor tissue from the lung. These receptors were obtained from a human donor with osteosarcoma.

The V gene is TRBV10-2, the J gene TRBJ2-7; TRBD2 matches 10 bases. V trimming: 0 bases; J trimming: 9 bases; junction bases outside the gene matches: 8. The CDR3 length is 15 residues. Per germline, CDR1 WSHSY and CDR2 SAAADI. The CDR3 region is CASSESVAGGDAQYF. Written as DNA, the CDR3 is TGCGCCAGCAGTGAGTCTGTAGCGGGAGGCGACGCGCAGTACTTC.

This chain connects TRBV11-2 to TRBJ1-3; D is undetermined. Germline V gene lookup returns CDR1 SGHAT and CDR2 FQNNGV. CDR3 length equals 13 residues. With 1 base removed from V and 4 bases from J, the gap between germline ends came to 5 bases. The CDR3 DNA reads TGTGCCAGCAGCTTAGGTCCGGGAAACACCATATATTTT. Its protein product is CASSLGPGNTIYF.

The chain couples TRBV30 to TRBJ2-7; a weak D match, TRBD2 (6 bases). The CDR3 has 14 residues. V gave up 4 bases and J gave up 3 bases, with 16 bases separating them. Germline assignment: CDR1 GTSNPN and CDR2 SVGIG (reference sequence). The CDR3 DNA is TGTGCCTGGAATGAGGGGAGGCGGCGCTACGAGCAGTACTTC. As protein: CAWNEGRRRYEQYF.